What follows is one T cell receptor beta chain and its context. The germline V gene has CDR1 MGHDK and CDR2 SYGVNS. The CDR3 covers 13 residues. V lost 6 bases and J 3 bases, leaving 11 bases between the germline ends. These data come from a study of blood T cell repertoires in COVID-19. About the research overall: From T cells, B-cell-depleted T cells, or PBMCs came the material, which was cDNA or gDNA.

Original processing notes: Scientists estimated how many nucleated cells there were by amplifying reference gene primers. This table comes from immunoSEQ multiplex PCR, and its TCRdb copy is limited to in-frame clones, with some not included. That table furnishes V, J and clone size, whereas the DNA furnished D and trimming. Altogether 130,000 or so clones are present, about 86% being singletons, with the ten largest covering 8.2%. The rearrangement uses TRBV25-1 and TRBJ1-1; TRBD1 is a possible D gene (5 bases). Input material: peripheral blood. The receptor was derived from a woman aged 60-75 years with acute or convalescent COVID-19. The CDR3 loop reads CASRGIGDTEAFF. The DNA of the CDR3 is TGTGCCAGCAGGGGCATAGGGGACACTGAAGCTTTCTTT. The entire variable domain, with the rest obtained from reference TRBV25-1 and TRBJ1-1, is as follows: EADIYQTPRYLVIGTGKKITLECSQTMGHDKMYWYQQDPGMELHLIHYSYGVNSTEKGDLSSESTVSRIRTEHFPLTLESARPSHTSQYLCASRGIGDTEAFFGQGTRLTVV.